This TCR beta chain is from a study of T cell changes during pregnancy in multiple sclerosis. The germline gives CDR1 SEHNR, CDR2 FQNEAQ (reference sequence). The CDR3 totals 16 residues. V shed 5 bases, J shed 3 bases, and the junction held 10 bases outside the gene matches. The assay was immunoSEQ multiplex PCR, and TCRdb's table has in-frame clones only and misses some. The sample lists fewer than 80,000 clones, around 92% occurring once. This material consisted of peripheral blood, taken in the first trimester of pregnancy. This chain connects TRBV7-9 to TRBJ1-2, with TRBD1 identical over 9 bases. The origin of this receptor is a female donor in good health, enrolled as a control in a pregnancy study. The DNA for the CDR3 is TGTGCCAGCAGCCGCCAAAGGGACAGGGCAGACTATGGCTACACCTTC. It encodes CASSRQRDRADYGYTF.